A selection of T cell receptor beta chains follows, all from one sample in a study of blood T cell repertoires in COVID-19. Libraries were prepared by immunoSEQ multiplex PCR; TCRdb keeps only in-frame clonotypes and omits some of them. The table lists over 150,000 clones, around 89% of them singletons, with 2% to 2.5% in the top ten. Sequenced material: peripheral blood. The origin of the receptors is a man aged 45-65 years who had recovered from COVID-19. Both conserved end residues are part of each CDR3. D genes are given only for firm matches. Clone size is shown for a subset of rows, as once, few, many or a class of expanded clone.

D gene,clone size,CDR3 length,J gene,V gene,CDR3 DNA,CDR3 protein
-,few,15,TRBJ2-5,TRBV27,TGTGCCAGCGGCTTTGTCAGGGGGGAACAAGAGACCCAGTACTTC,CASGFVRGEQETQYF
-,-,13,TRBJ2-7,TRBV19,TGTGCCAGTAGTATAGTAGAAGGCGGCGAGCAGTACTTC,CASSIVEGGEQYF
TRBD1,-,16,TRBJ1-2,TRBV7-8,TGTGCCAGCAGCTACCGAGCCGGACAGGGGGACTATGGCTACACCTTC,CASSYRAGQGDYGYTF
-,-,13,TRBJ2-1,TRBV9,TGTGCCAGCAGCGTAGACGTATCGGATGAGCAGTTCTTC,CASSVDVSDEQFF
TRBD1,few,15,TRBJ1-5,TRBV5-5,TGTGCCAGCAGCTATTTGACAGGGGTCGATCAGCCCCAGCATTTT,CASSYLTGVDQPQHF
-,-,14,TRBJ2-7,TRBV2,TGTGCCAGCAGTGAAGTAGGGGGCTCCTACGAGCAGTACTTC,CASSEVGGSYEQYF
TRBD2,-,15,TRBJ2-3,TRBV5-1,TGCGCCAGCAGCCCACTAGCGGGAGATGCAGATACGCAGTATTTT,CASSPLAGDADTQYF
-,-,15,TRBJ2-5,TRBV7-2,TGTGCCAGCAGCCTACTTGCAGGGAATCAAGAGACCCAGTACTTC,CASSLLAGNQETQYF
TRBD1,-,15,TRBJ2-7,TRBV4-1,TGCGCCAGCAGCCAAGACGGCAGGGGGCTTAACGAGCAGTACTTC,CASSQDGRGLNEQYF
-,-,12,TRBJ1-1,TRBV4-2,TGTGCCAGCAGCCCGCAAAGCTCTGAAGCTTTCTTT,CASSPQSSEAFF
TRBD2,-,15,TRBJ2-1,TRBV2,TGTGCCACCACCCTCGGGGGGACTGCCTACAATGAGCAGTTCTTC,CATTLGGTAYNEQFF
-,-,13,TRBJ2-3,TRBV6-6,TGTGCCAGCAGTTTCGGGGACACAGATACGCAGTATTTT,CASSFGDTDTQYF
TRBD2,-,17,TRBJ2-5,TRBV5-6,TGTGCCAGCAGCTTGGTGACTAGCGGGAGATCGGGAGAGACCCAGTACTTC,CASSLVTSGRSGETQYF
-,-,13,TRBJ2-5,TRBV7-2,TGTGCCAGCACCCGACGGGGTTGGGAGACCCAGTACTTC,CASTRRGWETQYF
-,-,11,TRBJ2-7,TRBV6-5,TGTGCCAGCAGTACGCCCGGCGAGCAGTACTTC,CASSTPGEQYF
-,-,13,TRBJ1-2,TRBV30,TGTGCCTGGAGCCTACAGGGTAGCTATGGCTACACCTTC,CAWSLQGSYGYTF